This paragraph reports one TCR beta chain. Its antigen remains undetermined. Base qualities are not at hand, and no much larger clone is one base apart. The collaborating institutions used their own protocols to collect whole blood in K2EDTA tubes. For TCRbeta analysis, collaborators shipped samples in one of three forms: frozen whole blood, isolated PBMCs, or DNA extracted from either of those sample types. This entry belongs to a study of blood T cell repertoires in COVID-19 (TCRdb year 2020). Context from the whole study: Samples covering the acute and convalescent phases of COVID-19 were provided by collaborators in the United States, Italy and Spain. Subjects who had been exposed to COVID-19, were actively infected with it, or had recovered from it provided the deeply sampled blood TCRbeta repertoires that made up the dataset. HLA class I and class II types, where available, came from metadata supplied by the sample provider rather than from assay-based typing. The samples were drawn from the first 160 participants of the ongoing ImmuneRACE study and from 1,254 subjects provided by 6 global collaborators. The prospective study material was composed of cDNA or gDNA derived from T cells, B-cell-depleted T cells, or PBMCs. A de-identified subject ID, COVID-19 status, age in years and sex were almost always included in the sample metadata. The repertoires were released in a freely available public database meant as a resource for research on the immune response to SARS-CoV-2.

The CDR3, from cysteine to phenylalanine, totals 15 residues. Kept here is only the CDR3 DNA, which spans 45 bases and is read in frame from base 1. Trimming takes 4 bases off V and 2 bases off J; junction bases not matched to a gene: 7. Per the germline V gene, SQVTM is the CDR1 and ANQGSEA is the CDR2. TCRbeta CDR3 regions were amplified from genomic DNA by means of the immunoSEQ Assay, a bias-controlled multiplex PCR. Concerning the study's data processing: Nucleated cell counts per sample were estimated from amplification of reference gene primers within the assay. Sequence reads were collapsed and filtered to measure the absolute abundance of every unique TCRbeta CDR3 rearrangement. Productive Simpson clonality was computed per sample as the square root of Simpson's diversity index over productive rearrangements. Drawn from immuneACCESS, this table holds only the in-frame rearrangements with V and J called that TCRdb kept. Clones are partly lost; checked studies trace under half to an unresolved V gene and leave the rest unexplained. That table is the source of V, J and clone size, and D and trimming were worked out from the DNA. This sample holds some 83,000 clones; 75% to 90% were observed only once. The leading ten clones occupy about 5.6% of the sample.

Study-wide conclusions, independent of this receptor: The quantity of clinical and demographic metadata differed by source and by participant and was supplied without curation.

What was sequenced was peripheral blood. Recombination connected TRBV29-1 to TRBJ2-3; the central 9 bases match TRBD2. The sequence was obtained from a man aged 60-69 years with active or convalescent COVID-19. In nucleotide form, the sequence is TGCAGCGTTGTGGGCGGGGGGGCCGACACAGATACGCAGTATTTT. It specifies CSVVGGGADTDTQYF.